The clone carrying this TCR beta chain was seen a few times. The antigen is not known. This entry comes from a study of blood T cells in healthy people across ages. At least 7 million PBMCs were isolated per sample. Per the germline V gene, CDR1 is SGHRS and CDR2 is YFSETQ. The CDR3 length is 16 residues. V was pared by 4 bases and J by 5 bases, with 13 bases of the junction left unmatched. Using a J-beta primer mix together with a sample-barcoded 5' primer, a second PCR was run for 7 to 11 cycles. TCRdb re-derived calls from the 5' RACE reads in MiXCR, one entry per CDR3 protein. The sample contains 650,000 to 1,000,000 distinct CDR3 sequences, around 45% of which appear only once. Study-wide results and caveats: There were more naive CD4+ cells and higher diversity in long-lived donors than in aged donors.

The clonotype comes from a man of 80 years or more in good health. The chain combines TRBV5-1 with TRBJ2-7; 9 bases line up with TRBD1. Sequences were obtained from blood. CDR3 bases: TGCGCCAGCAGCATTCTACCGGGACAGGGAGTACACGAGCAGTACTTC. Its protein is CASSILPGQGVHEQYF.